This entry features one TCR beta chain sequence. The antigen is unknown. Produced via immunoSEQ multiplex PCR; TCRdb's table is partial and in-frame only. The table shows about 250,000 clones, with 87% occurring only once. Germline V lookup: CDR1 SQVTM, CDR2 ANQGSEA. The V and J ends lost 5 bases and 1 base respectively, with 12 bases between them. The CDR3 length is 14 residues. These data come from a study of cytomegalovirus exposure and HLA in healthy donors. General study points: It was reported that the classifier diagnosed cytomegalovirus status with high specificity and sensitivity in both the original and validation cohorts. Altogether, 164 TCR beta chains were recorded as cytomegalovirus-associated. Subsequent analysis showed first-cohort TCR clusters tending to co-occur in more than 95 validation repertoires. In vitro confirmation showed a few CMV-associated chains to be CMV antigen specific.

The V gene is TRBV29-1, the J gene TRBJ2-4; D might be TRBD2 (6 bases). The receptor comes from a young man in good health and CMV-seropositive. The sample was PBMCs. CDR3 nucleotides: TGCAGCGTTCAAGGAGGGACGGCCAAAAACATTCAGTACTTC. As protein: CSVQGGTAKNIQYF.